This TCR beta chain was identified in a study of identifying expanded T cells in peripheral blood. Notes on the study in general: Roughly 1.1 clones differed between technical replicates, versus approximately 17 and 20 over time. Two-week clone count variance significantly increased as total template count grew.

Only in-frame clones appear in the TCRdb table, and some are missing; sequencing was by immunoSEQ multiplex PCR. The data hold about 80,000 clones, with 88% observed a single time. No infections or other immune events were documented during collection. The CDR3 is 15 residues long. The V end lost 5 bases, the J end lost 3 bases, and 13 bases lay between the germline ends. Germline loops: CDR1 SGHTA, CDR2 FQGNSA. Turning to this clone: Its antigen is as yet unknown.

The V call is TRBV7-2, the J call TRBJ2-2; perhaps D is TRBD1 or TRBD2 (5 bases each). This clonotype originated in a person aged 18 to 75 in good health. Sequencing was performed on blood. CDR3 sequence: CASSEPGPYTGELFF. In DNA, the CDR3 is TGTGCCAGCAGCGAGCCGGGACCTTACACCGGGGAGCTGTTTTTT. The full variable domain, completed using reference TRBV7-2 and TRBJ2-2, is GAGVSQSPSNKVTEKGKDVELRCDPISGHTALYWYRQSLGQGLEFLIYFQGNSAPDKSGLPSDRFSAERTGGSVSTLTIQRTQQEDSAVYLCASSEPGPYTGELFFGEGSRLTVL.